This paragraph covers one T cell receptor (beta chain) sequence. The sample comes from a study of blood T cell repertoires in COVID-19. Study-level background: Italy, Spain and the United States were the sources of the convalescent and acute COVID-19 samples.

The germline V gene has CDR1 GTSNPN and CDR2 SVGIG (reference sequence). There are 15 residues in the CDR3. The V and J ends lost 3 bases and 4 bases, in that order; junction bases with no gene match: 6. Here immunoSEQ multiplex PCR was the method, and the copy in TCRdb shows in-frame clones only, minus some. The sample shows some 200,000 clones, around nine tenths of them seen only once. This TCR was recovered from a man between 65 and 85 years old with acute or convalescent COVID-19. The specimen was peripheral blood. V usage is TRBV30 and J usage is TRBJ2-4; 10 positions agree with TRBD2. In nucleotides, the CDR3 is TGTGCCTGGAGCCCTCTAGCGGGAGAGAAAAACATTCAGTACTTC. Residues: CAWSPLAGEKNIQYF.